A selection of T cell receptor beta chains follows, all from one sample in a study of shared clonotypes between healthy human individuals. Clones were read by immunoSEQ multiplex PCR, and TCRdb kept only the in-frame ones, dropping some. The sample includes about 1,900,000 clones, approximately 94% of them seen just once. Sequencing was done on a sample of naive CD8+ T cells sorted from blood. These receptors were obtained from a man younger than 35 in good health. The CDR3 runs from the conserved cysteine through the conserved F or W. D genes are given only for firm matches. Expanded clones are given a class, and other clones once, few, many or no size at all.

CDR3 protein: CASSLNSLLTGQPSQETQYF; CDR3 DNA: TGTGCCAGCAGCTTAAACTCGTTACTGACAGGACAACCATCCCAAGAGACCCAGTACTTC; J gene: TRBJ2-5; D gene: NA; V gene: TRBV7-8; clone size: NA
CDR3 protein: CASSQELPVNQPQHF; CDR3 DNA: TGCGCCAGCAGCCAAGAACTACCAGTCAATCAGCCCCAGCATTTT; J gene: TRBJ1-5; D gene: NA; V gene: TRBV4-1; clone size: NA
CDR3 protein: CASSRPGSNTGELFF; CDR3 DNA: TGTGCCAGCAGTCGACCAGGTTCGAACACCGGGGAGCTGTTTTTT; J gene: TRBJ2-2; D gene: NA; V gene: TRBV7-9; clone size: NA
CDR3 protein: CASSPGRGYEQYF; CDR3 DNA: TGTGCCAGCAGTCCAGGCCGGGGGTACGAGCAGTACTTC; J gene: TRBJ2-7; D gene: NA; V gene: TRBV7-9; clone size: NA
CDR3 protein: CASSSRTVNEQFF; CDR3 DNA: TGTGCCAGCAGCTCCCGGACAGTCAATGAGCAGTTCTTC; J gene: TRBJ2-1; D gene: NA; V gene: TRBV11-3; clone size: NA
CDR3 protein: CASSLTRDRGPLGTEAFF; CDR3 DNA: TGTGCCAGCAGTCTGACCCGGGACAGGGGGCCCCTTGGGACTGAAGCTTTCTTT; J gene: TRBJ1-1; D gene: TRBD1; V gene: TRBV27; clone size: few
CDR3 protein: CASIDAYNSPLHF; CDR3 DNA: TGTGCCAGCATAGATGCGTATAATTCACCCCTCCACTTT; J gene: TRBJ1-6; D gene: NA; V gene: TRBV2; clone size: NA
CDR3 protein: CASSPGTSSGTQYF; CDR3 DNA: TGTGCCAGCAGTCCCGGGACTAGCTCCGGGACCCAGTACTTC; J gene: TRBJ2-5; D gene: TRBD2; V gene: TRBV6-6; clone size: NA
CDR3 protein: CASSPRDLPGELFF; CDR3 DNA: TGTGCCAGCAGTCCCCGGGACCTCCCCGGGGAGCTGTTTTTT; J gene: TRBJ2-2; D gene: NA; V gene: TRBV27; clone size: NA
CDR3 protein: CASSVVAGTRNEQFF; CDR3 DNA: TGTGCCAGCAGCGTAGTGGCGGGCACCCGCAATGAGCAGTTCTTC; J gene: TRBJ2-1; D gene: NA; V gene: TRBV9; clone size: NA
CDR3 protein: CASTLQGVGDEQYF; CDR3 DNA: TGTGCCAGCACTCTCCAGGGTGTCGGAGACGAGCAGTACTTC; J gene: TRBJ2-7; D gene: NA; V gene: TRBV2; clone size: NA
CDR3 protein: CASSFPGTGGVYEQYF; CDR3 DNA: TGTGCCAGCAGTTTCCCCGGGACAGGGGGCGTCTACGAGCAGTACTTC; J gene: TRBJ2-7; D gene: TRBD1; V gene: TRBV27; clone size: NA
CDR3 protein: CASSFGAGHSEQYF; CDR3 DNA: TGTGCCAGCAGTTTTGGTGCAGGGCACAGCGAGCAGTACTTC; J gene: TRBJ2-7; D gene: NA; V gene: TRBV6-5; clone size: NA
CDR3 protein: CASSLLLGHGELFF; CDR3 DNA: TGTGCCAGCAGTTTACTTCTTGGTCACGGGGAGCTGTTTTTT; J gene: TRBJ2-2; D gene: NA; V gene: TRBV27; clone size: NA
CDR3 protein: CASSQQEADPEAFF; CDR3 DNA: TGCGCCAGCAGCCAACAGGAGGCCGACCCTGAAGCTTTCTTT; J gene: TRBJ1-1; D gene: NA; V gene: TRBV4-1; clone size: NA
CDR3 protein: CAFGNTEAFF; CDR3 DNA: TGTGCGTTTGGTAACACTGAAGCTTTCTTT; J gene: TRBJ1-1; D gene: NA; V gene: TRBV11-3; clone size: NA
CDR3 protein: CARRDRGTNTEAFF; CDR3 DNA: TGTGCCAGGCGGGACAGGGGGACGAACACTGAAGCTTTCTTT; J gene: TRBJ1-1; D gene: TRBD1; V gene: TRBV2; clone size: NA
CDR3 protein: CASSLAGHHSTDTQYF; CDR3 DNA: TGTGCCAGCAGCTTAGCGGGACATCATAGCACAGATACGCAGTATTTT; J gene: TRBJ2-3; D gene: NA; V gene: TRBV7-2; clone size: NA
CDR3 protein: CASSPPGRGTGELFF; CDR3 DNA: TGTGCCAGCAGCCCCCCGGGGAGAGGCACCGGGGAGCTGTTTTTT; J gene: TRBJ2-2; D gene: NA; V gene: TRBV9; clone size: NA
CDR3 protein: CASMKPLGDTQYF; CDR3 DNA: TGTGCCAGCATGAAGCCCCTCGGAGATACGCAGTATTTT; J gene: TRBJ2-3; D gene: NA; V gene: TRBV7-9; clone size: NA
CDR3 protein: CASSPVGLAGDEQYF; CDR3 DNA: TGCGCCAGCAGCCCCGTGGGACTAGCGGGAGACGAGCAGTACTTC; J gene: TRBJ2-7; D gene: TRBD2; V gene: TRBV4-3; clone size: NA
CDR3 protein: CASSYGRDVEAFF; CDR3 DNA: TGTGCCAGCAGTTACGGGAGAGACGTTGAAGCTTTCTTT; J gene: TRBJ1-1; D gene: NA; V gene: TRBV6-5; clone size: NA
CDR3 protein: CASSQGTGTPPGELFF; CDR3 DNA: TGCGCCAGCAGCCAGGGGACAGGGACTCCCCCCGGGGAGCTGTTTTTT; J gene: TRBJ2-2; D gene: TRBD1; V gene: TRBV4-3; clone size: NA
CDR3 protein: CASSLGLASSSGANVLTF; CDR3 DNA: TGTGCCAGCAGCTTAGGACTAGCCTCGAGCTCTGGGGCCAACGTCCTGACTTTC; J gene: TRBJ2-6; D gene: TRBD2; V gene: TRBV7-9; clone size: NA
CDR3 protein: CASSSTRGLAAQETQYF; CDR3 DNA: TGTGCCAGCAGCTCCACGAGAGGACTAGCGGCCCAAGAGACCCAGTACTTC; J gene: TRBJ2-5; D gene: TRBD2; V gene: TRBV7-9; clone size: NA
CDR3 protein: CASIFYPGLGEYEQFF; CDR3 DNA: TGTGCCAGCATTTTCTACCCGGGACTAGGGGAATATGAGCAGTTCTTC; J gene: TRBJ2-1; D gene: TRBD2; V gene: TRBV2; clone size: NA
CDR3 protein: CASRKVGGTLYEQYF; CDR3 DNA: TGCGCCAGCAGGAAAGTCGGCGGGACACTATACGAGCAGTACTTC; J gene: TRBJ2-7; D gene: NA; V gene: TRBV4-1; clone size: NA
CDR3 protein: CASSFAGTGVYNEQFF; CDR3 DNA: TGTGCCAGCAGCTTTGCCGGGACAGGTGTTTACAATGAGCAGTTCTTC; J gene: TRBJ2-1; D gene: TRBD1; V gene: TRBV7-6; clone size: NA
CDR3 protein: CASSPFRQGAPPTDTQYF; CDR3 DNA: TGCGCCAGCAGCCCCTTCAGACAGGGGGCCCCCCCCACAGATACGCAGTATTTT; J gene: TRBJ2-3; D gene: TRBD1; V gene: TRBV4-1; clone size: NA
CDR3 protein: CASSETGTGGRQPQHF; CDR3 DNA: TGTGCCAGCAGTGAAACCGGGACAGGGGGCCGCCAGCCCCAGCATTTT; J gene: TRBJ1-5; D gene: TRBD1; V gene: TRBV2; clone size: NA
CDR3 protein: CASSLGTGGGEQYF; CDR3 DNA: TGTGCCAGCAGCTTAGGGACAGGGGGCGGTGAGCAGTACTTC; J gene: TRBJ2-7; D gene: TRBD1; V gene: TRBV7-6; clone size: NA
CDR3 protein: CASSFWTGLNEQFF; CDR3 DNA: TGTGCCAGCAGCTTTTGGACAGGGCTTAATGAGCAGTTCTTC; J gene: TRBJ2-1; D gene: TRBD1; V gene: TRBV5-4; clone size: once
CDR3 protein: CAWSPWGQIYSTDTQYF; CDR3 DNA: TGTGCCTGGAGTCCATGGGGACAAATTTATAGCACAGATACGCAGTATTTT; J gene: TRBJ2-3; D gene: NA; V gene: TRBV30; clone size: NA
CDR3 protein: CASSLYQADGELFF; CDR3 DNA: TGCGCCAGCAGCCTTTATCAGGCGGACGGGGAGCTGTTTTTT; J gene: TRBJ2-2; D gene: NA; V gene: TRBV4-1; clone size: NA
CDR3 protein: CASSGTENTGELFF; CDR3 DNA: TGTGCCAGCAGTGGGACAGAAAACACCGGGGAGCTGTTTTTT; J gene: TRBJ2-2; D gene: NA; V gene: TRBV2; clone size: NA
CDR3 protein: CASSVGAGEQFF; CDR3 DNA: TGTGCCAGCAGCGTAGGGGCGGGGGAGCAGTTCTTC; J gene: TRBJ2-1; D gene: NA; V gene: TRBV7-9; clone size: NA
CDR3 protein: CAWSSSGSEQYF; CDR3 DNA: TGTGCCTGGAGCAGTTCAGGTTCCGAGCAGTACTTC; J gene: TRBJ2-7; D gene: NA; V gene: TRBV30; clone size: NA
CDR3 protein: CASSFRPGADEQYF; CDR3 DNA: TGCGCCAGCAGTTTCCGGCCGGGGGCCGACGAGCAGTACTTC; J gene: TRBJ2-7; D gene: NA; V gene: TRBV5-1; clone size: NA
CDR3 protein: CASSSDGYTEAFF; CDR3 DNA: TGTGCCAGCAGTTCGGACGGGTACACTGAAGCTTTCTTT; J gene: TRBJ1-1; D gene: NA; V gene: TRBV28; clone size: NA
CDR3 protein: CASSLGRFREAYEQYF; CDR3 DNA: TGTGCCAGCAGCTTAGGGCGGTTCCGGGAAGCCTACGAGCAGTACTTC; J gene: TRBJ2-7; D gene: NA; V gene: TRBV11-2; clone size: NA
CDR3 protein: CASSFSGASYEQYF; CDR3 DNA: TGTGCCAGCAGCTTTTCGGGGGCCTCCTACGAGCAGTACTTC; J gene: TRBJ2-7; D gene: NA; V gene: TRBV11-2; clone size: NA
CDR3 protein: CASSWSDREDGYTF; CDR3 DNA: TGTGCCAGCAGCTGGTCGGACAGGGAGGATGGCTACACCTTC; J gene: TRBJ1-2; D gene: TRBD1; V gene: TRBV7-2; clone size: NA
CDR3 protein: CASSAGDSYGYTF; CDR3 DNA: TGTGCCAGCAGTGCAGGGGACTCCTATGGCTACACCTTC; J gene: TRBJ1-2; D gene: NA; V gene: TRBV25-1; clone size: NA
CDR3 protein: CATAGDTQYNEQFF; CDR3 DNA: TGTGCCACCGCCGGGGATACACAATACAATGAGCAGTTCTTC; J gene: TRBJ2-1; D gene: NA; V gene: TRBV25-1; clone size: NA
CDR3 protein: CASSLARQVDEQYF; CDR3 DNA: TGTGCCAGCAGCTTAGCGCGGCAGGTAGACGAGCAGTACTTC; J gene: TRBJ2-7; D gene: NA; V gene: TRBV7-9; clone size: NA
CDR3 protein: CASSSGTDYEQYF; CDR3 DNA: TGTGCCAGCTCATCCGGGACGGACTACGAGCAGTACTTC; J gene: TRBJ2-7; D gene: NA; V gene: TRBV18; clone size: NA
CDR3 protein: CASSLGASFDTQYF; CDR3 DNA: TGTGCCAGCAGTTTAGGGGCCAGTTTCGATACGCAGTATTTT; J gene: TRBJ2-3; D gene: NA; V gene: TRBV27; clone size: once
CDR3 protein: CASQAREGGLYGYTF; CDR3 DNA: TGTGCCAGCCAGGCTAGAGAGGGGGGGCTCTATGGCTACACCTTC; J gene: TRBJ1-2; D gene: NA; V gene: TRBV27; clone size: NA
CDR3 protein: CASSPGLAGAYEQYF; CDR3 DNA: TGCGCCAGCAGCCCGGGACTAGCGGGAGCCTACGAGCAGTACTTC; J gene: TRBJ2-7; D gene: TRBD2; V gene: TRBV4-3; clone size: NA
CDR3 protein: CASSVWGSNTGELFF; CDR3 DNA: TGTGCCAGCAGCGTGTGGGGATCTAACACCGGGGAGCTGTTTTTT; J gene: TRBJ2-2; D gene: NA; V gene: TRBV9; clone size: NA
CDR3 protein: CASSSRGERDEQYF; CDR3 DNA: TGTGCCAGTAGTAGCCGGGGGGAGAGGGACGAGCAGTACTTC; J gene: TRBJ2-7; D gene: TRBD2; V gene: TRBV19; clone size: NA
CDR3 protein: CATSRATAGAGETQYF; CDR3 DNA: TGTGCCACCAGCAGAGCCACAGCGGGGGCAGGGGAGACCCAGTACTTC; J gene: TRBJ2-5; D gene: TRBD2; V gene: TRBV15; clone size: NA
CDR3 protein: CSATTSSGITGELFF; CDR3 DNA: TGCAGCGCCACAACGTCTAGCGGGATCACCGGGGAGCTGTTTTTT; J gene: TRBJ2-2; D gene: TRBD2; V gene: TRBV29-1; clone size: NA
CDR3 protein: CASSQEWTGATETQYF; CDR3 DNA: TGTGCCAGCAGCCAAGAGTGGACAGGGGCGACCGAGACCCAGTACTTC; J gene: TRBJ2-5; D gene: TRBD1; V gene: TRBV4-2; clone size: NA
CDR3 protein: CASSMGGGSLMDYNEQFF; CDR3 DNA: TGTGCCAGTAGTATGGGGGGAGGTTCCCTAATGGACTACAATGAGCAGTTCTTC; J gene: TRBJ2-1; D gene: NA; V gene: TRBV19; clone size: NA
CDR3 protein: CASSYGLAGGNEQFF; CDR3 DNA: TGTGCCAGCAGTTACGGACTAGCGGGAGGCAATGAGCAGTTCTTC; J gene: TRBJ2-1; D gene: TRBD2; V gene: TRBV6-5; clone size: NA
CDR3 protein: CASSDDDGRPGNTIYF; CDR3 DNA: TGTGCCAGCAGCGATGACGACGGCCGCCCTGGAAACACCATATATTTT; J gene: TRBJ1-3; D gene: NA; V gene: TRBV7-9; clone size: NA
CDR3 protein: CASSWGPNTEAFF; CDR3 DNA: TGTGCCAGCAGCTGGGGGCCCAACACTGAAGCTTTCTTT; J gene: TRBJ1-1; D gene: NA; V gene: TRBV7-8; clone size: NA